This T cell receptor beta chain derives from a study of a mutant IDH1 vaccine in newly diagnosed glioma. The V gene's germline CDR1 is SGHDT and CDR2 YYEEEE. The trim removed 3 bases at V and 5 bases at J, leaving 5 bases unmatched. This CDR3 is built from 13 residues. Assay: immunoSEQ multiplex PCR; the TCRdb copy retains only in-frame clones and omits some. Of about 54,000 clones in the sample, approximately 80% were seen once. Time point in this sample: baseline, week 1 (first vaccination visit). Treatment reported: pre-vaccination baseline after standard-of-care therapy. The chain is built from TRBV5-6 and TRBJ2-7, with 7 bases identical to TRBD1. The source material was PBMCs, sampled from a glioma patient treated with radiotherapy, temozolomide or both. This receptor was obtained from a man aged 18 to 30 with glioma. Written as DNA, the CDR3 is TGTGCCAGCAGCTCTTACAGGGGCAACGAGCAGTACTTC. This encodes CASSSYRGNEQYF.